This T cell receptor (beta chain) was recorded in a study of vaccination and CD4 T cells after COVID-19. Study background: For control cultures, the treatment was a CEFX pool, an HIV-1 Nef pool, or no peptide. Study-wide results and limits: The rise in median SARS-CoV-2-reactive clonotypes, from roughly 22 to 38, was not significant.

The V and J ends lost 3 bases and 2 bases, in that order; junction bases with no gene match: 4. CDR3 length: 14 residues. In germline, CDR1 is GTSNPN, CDR2 SVGIG (reference sequence). Specified treatment: roughly 11-day PBMC culture with coronavirus spike peptide pools or control peptides (ViraFEST assay). Unexposed donor CD4+ T cells predated the COVID-19 pandemic, collected 2011-2018. Note on this clonotype: As yet, its antigen is unknown.

Cultured CD4+ T-cell DNA underwent Oncomine TCR Beta short-read sequencing. Cultured CD4+ T cells yielded the extracted genomic DNA. TCRdb processed the PCR reads anew with MiXCR; each CDR3 protein has one entry. The table shows under 8,500 distinct CDR3 sequences, with more than 45% occurring only once. The sequencing input was CD4+ T cells from blood, cultured in vitro. This TCR was recovered from a human donor in good health. The chain links TRBV30 to TRBJ1-2; 9 positions match TRBD1. CDR3 bases: TGTGCCTGGAGGGACAGGGGCGCCAACTATGGCTACACCTTC. As protein: CAWRDRGANYGYTF.